This T cell receptor beta chain was observed in a study of regulatory T cells in long-lasting Graves disease. Researchers made TCR beta libraries by using iRepertoire HTBI primers and running Arm-PCR on CDR3 regions. Each CDR3 protein is one row after TCRdb ran MiXCR on the multiplex PCR reads. The data hold 350,000 to 500,000 distinct CDR3 sequences, with less than 15% observed a single time. This clonotype has a count of ten or more. Time point denoted: newly diagnosed GD, antithyroid drugs for less than 3 months. TCR sequences were obtained from RNA taken from PBMCs. V was shortened by 4 bases and J by 4 bases, with 16 bases between the two germline ends. This CDR3 spans 15 amino acids. Germline V gene lookup returns CDR1 SNHLY and CDR2 FYNNEI. These data were also filed under a second study, of T cells in Graves' hyperthyroidism and ophthalmopathy.

Source: peripheral blood mononuclear cells (PBMCs), taken at new diagnosis, from a patient treated with antithyroid drugs. The chain recombines TRBV2 with TRBJ2-5; D is possibly TRBD1 (7 bases). This sequence originates from a woman between 45 and 65 years old with Graves disease. The CDR3 nucleotides are TGTGCCAGCAGTGCTTCGACAGGGCGGGGAGAGACCCAGTACTTC. Its translation: CASSASTGRGETQYF.